This T cell receptor beta chain was retrieved from a study of shared clonotypes between healthy human individuals. The CDR3 consists of 16 residues. The germline V gene encodes CDR1 SQVTM and CDR2 ANQGSEA. V was trimmed by 7 bases and J by 1 base, leaving 23 bases between them. The method was immunoSEQ multiplex PCR; TCRdb's version includes in-frame clones alone and lacks a portion of them. Here the sample spans around 320,000 clones, roughly 91% being singletons. A single count supports this clone. Its specificity is not known. Overall study results and limits: Memory subsets generally showed smaller estimated richness than naive subsets did. Clonotypes shared by all four donors outscored non-shared clonotypes in generation probability.

The sample consisted of memory CD8+ T cells sorted from blood. Indicated subset: CD45RO+ cells pooled with CCR7-negative TemRA cells. The chain couples TRBV29-1 to TRBJ2-7; D is possibly TRBD1 or TRBD2 (6 bases each). This receptor was obtained from a man aged 18 to 30 in good health. CDR3 protein: CSAVPTGGGFSYEQYF. The CDR3 nucleotides read TGCAGCGCCGTACCAACCGGAGGGGGTTTTTCCTACGAGCAGTACTTC.